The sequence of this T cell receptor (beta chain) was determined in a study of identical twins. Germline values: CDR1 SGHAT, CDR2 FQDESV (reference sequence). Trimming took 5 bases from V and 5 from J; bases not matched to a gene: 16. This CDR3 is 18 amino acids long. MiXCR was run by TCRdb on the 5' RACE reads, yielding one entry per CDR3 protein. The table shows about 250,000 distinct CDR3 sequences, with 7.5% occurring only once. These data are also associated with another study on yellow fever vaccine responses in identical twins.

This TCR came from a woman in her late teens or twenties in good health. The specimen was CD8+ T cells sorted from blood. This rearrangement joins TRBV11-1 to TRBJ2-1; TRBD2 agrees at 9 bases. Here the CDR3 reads CASSLIPLAGPPHNEQFF. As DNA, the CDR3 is TGTGCCAGCAGCCTTATTCCCCTAGCGGGACCTCCTCACAATGAGCAGTTCTTC.